This paragraph reports one T cell receptor beta chain. The data stem from a study of identical twins. TCRdb recomputed calls from the 5' RACE reads with MiXCR, one row per CDR3 protein. The sample contains around 490,000 distinct CDR3 sequences, 15% of which appear only once. This sample also appeared in a second study, on yellow fever vaccine responses in identical twins.

The sequenced sample was CD4+ T cells sorted from blood. The source of this sequence is a woman under 30 in good health.

CDR3 sequence reads: CASSLYTPTDTQYF. For the CDR3, the DNA is TGCGCCAGCAGCTTGTATACCCCCACAGATACGCAGTATTTT. The rearrangement links TRBV5-1 to TRBJ2-3; D not certain. CDR3 length: 14 residues. V gave up 1 base and J gave up 2 bases, with 8 bases separating them. Looked up from germline, CDR1 is SGHRS and CDR2 is YFSETQ.